Described below is a single TCR beta chain sequence and its context. Its antigen is unidentified. This entry is derived from a study of vaccination and CD4 T cells after COVID-19. Study-wide context: Nasal swab PCR had detected SARS-CoV-2 in convalescent patients, nine mild and one severe. Post-COVID draws followed diagnosis by a median 101 days (range 35 to 161). The stimulus for the cells was overlapping spike peptides derived from SARS-CoV-2, HCoV-NL63, HCoV-OC43 and HCoV-229E.

Study-level findings and limits: When vaccine-specific clones from convalescent patients were examined, 304 of 307 were spike mono-reactive.

Documented treatment: approximately 9-day PBMC culture with coronavirus spike peptide pools or control peptides (ViraFEST assay). The study sequenced cultured CD4+ T cell DNA using the Oncomine TCR Beta short-read assay. A single record per CDR3 protein comes from TCRdb applying MiXCR to the PCR reads. Here the sample spans 16,000 or so distinct CDR3 sequences, 52% being singletons. This receptor was identified in a human donor who had recovered from COVID-19. The specimen was CD4+ T cells from blood, cultured in vitro, collected before SARS-CoV-2 vaccination.

The CDR3 bases are TGTGCCAGCAGTTTCCGGGGCCTAAATTCACCCCTCCACTTT. Its protein product is CASSFRGLNSPLHF. The V and J genes are TRBV27 and TRBJ1-6, with D perhaps matching TRBD1 (5 bases). V lost 3 bases and J lost 7, with 10 bases in between. The CDR3 has 14 amino acids. CDR1 MNHEY and CDR2 SMNVEV come from the germline V gene (reference sequence).